This T cell receptor (beta chain) was sequenced during a study of T-cell reconstitution after alpha-beta-depleted transplantation in children. Study-level findings and limits: Elevated TCRbeta diversity at day 60 was traced, in some patients, to surviving recipient T cells and thymic progenitors. T-cell counts and diversity at one year post-transplant came mainly from newly produced T cells.

The CDR3 extends over 14 amino acids. V was clipped by 4 bases and J by 6 bases; unmatched bases: 6. CDR1 SGHRS and CDR2 YFSETQ come from the germline V gene. This clonotype was found many times. Antigen specificity is unknown. The authors prepared the TCRbeta library with unique molecular identifiers. TCRdb re-called the PCR reads through MiXCR, storing one row per CDR3 protein. The data contain about 70,000 distinct CDR3 sequences, roughly a tenth of them singletons. The chain combines TRBV5-1 with TRBJ2-3, with 9 bases fitting TRBD1. This material consisted of PBMCs, taken before TCRalphabeta/CD19-depleted stem cell transplant. This receptor was identified in a boy aged 10-17 years with acute myeloid leukemia, due to receive a stem cell transplant. The CDR3: CASSPRTGEDTQYF. The CDR3 DNA follows: TGCGCCAGCAGCCCTCGGACAGGGGAGGATACGCAGTATTTT.